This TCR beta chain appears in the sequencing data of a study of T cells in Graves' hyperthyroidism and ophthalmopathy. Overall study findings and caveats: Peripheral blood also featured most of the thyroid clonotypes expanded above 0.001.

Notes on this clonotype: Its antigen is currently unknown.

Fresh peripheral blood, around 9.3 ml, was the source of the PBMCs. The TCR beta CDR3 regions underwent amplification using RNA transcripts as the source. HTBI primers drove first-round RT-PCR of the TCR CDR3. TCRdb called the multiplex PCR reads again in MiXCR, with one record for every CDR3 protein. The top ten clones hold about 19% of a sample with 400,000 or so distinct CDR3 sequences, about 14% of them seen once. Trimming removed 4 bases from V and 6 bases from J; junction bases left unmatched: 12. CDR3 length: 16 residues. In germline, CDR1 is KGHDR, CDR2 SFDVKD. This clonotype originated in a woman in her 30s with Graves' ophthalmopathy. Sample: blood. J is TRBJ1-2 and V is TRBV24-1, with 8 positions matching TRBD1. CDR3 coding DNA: TGTGCCACCAGTGACGGCAGGGGGCGCGGCCGGGATGGCTACACCTTC. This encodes CATSDGRGRGRDGYTF.